Reported below is one TCR beta chain. The data were taken from a study of blood T cell repertoires in COVID-19. Study information: Samples came from the United States, Italy and Spain, spanning acute and convalescent COVID-19. From T cells, B-cell-depleted T cells, or PBMCs came the material, which was cDNA or gDNA.

Original processing methods: By means of reference gene primer amplification, nucleated cell counts were estimated. Using immunoSEQ multiplex PCR, the repertoire was profiled, and TCRdb retains in-frame clones only, with some absent. That table gives V, J and clone size, and the DNA gave D and trimming. Of some 190,000 clones in the sample, 76% were seen once. Germline CDR1 LGHNA, CDR2 YSLEER. After removal of 0 bases from V and 1 base from J, the junction contained 7 bases not matched to a gene. The CDR3 runs to 17 residues. The sample comprised peripheral blood. The sequence was obtained from a woman aged 45-65 years with active or convalescent COVID-19. V usage is TRBV4-3 and J usage is TRBJ2-3, with TRBD2 identical over 7 bases. CDR3 protein: CASSQDVGLAGTDTQYF. The DNA of the CDR3 is TGCGCCAGCAGCCAAGATGTCGGGCTAGCGGGCACAGATACGCAGTATTTT.